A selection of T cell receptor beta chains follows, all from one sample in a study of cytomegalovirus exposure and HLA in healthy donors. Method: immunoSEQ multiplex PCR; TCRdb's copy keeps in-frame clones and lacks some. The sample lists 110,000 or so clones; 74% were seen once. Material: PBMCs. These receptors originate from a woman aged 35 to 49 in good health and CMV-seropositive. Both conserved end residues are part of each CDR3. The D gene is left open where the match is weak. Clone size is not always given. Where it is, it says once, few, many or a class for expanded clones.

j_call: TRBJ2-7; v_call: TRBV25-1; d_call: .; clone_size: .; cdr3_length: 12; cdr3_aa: CASSELDYEQYF; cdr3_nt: TGTGCCAGCAGTGAATTAGACTACGAGCAGTACTTC
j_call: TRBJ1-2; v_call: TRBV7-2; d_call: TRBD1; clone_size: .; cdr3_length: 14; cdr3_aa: CASSLDRGNYGYTF; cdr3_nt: TGTGCCAGCAGCTTAGACAGGGGGAACTATGGCTACACCTTC
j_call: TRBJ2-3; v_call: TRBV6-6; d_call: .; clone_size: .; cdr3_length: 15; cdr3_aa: CASSSLALGTDTQYF; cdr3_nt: TGTGCCAGCAGCTCACTAGCATTGGGCACAGATACGCAGTATTTT
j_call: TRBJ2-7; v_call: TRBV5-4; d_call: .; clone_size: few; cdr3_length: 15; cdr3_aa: CASSLAGSGSYEQYF; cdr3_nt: TGTGCCAGCAGCTTGGCAGGTAGCGGTTCCTACGAGCAGTACTTC
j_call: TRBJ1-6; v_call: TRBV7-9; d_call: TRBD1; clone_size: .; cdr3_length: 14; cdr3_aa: CASSLAGQGRALHF; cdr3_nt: TGTGCCAGCAGCTTAGCGGGACAGGGTCGGGCCCTCCACTTT
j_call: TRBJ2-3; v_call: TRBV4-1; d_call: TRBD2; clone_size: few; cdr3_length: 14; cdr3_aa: CASSQGAGTDTQYF; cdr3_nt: TGCGCCAGCAGCCAAGGAGCGGGGACAGATACGCAGTATTTT
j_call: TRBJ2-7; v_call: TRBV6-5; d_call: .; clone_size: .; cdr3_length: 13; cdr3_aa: CASSYSPRGEQYF; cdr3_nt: TGTGCCAGCAGTTACTCGCCCAGGGGCGAGCAGTACTTC
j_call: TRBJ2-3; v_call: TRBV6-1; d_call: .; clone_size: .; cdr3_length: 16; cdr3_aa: CASSDYGGSSTDTQYF; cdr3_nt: TGTGCCAGCAGTGACTACGGCGGGTCTAGCACAGATACGCAGTATTTT
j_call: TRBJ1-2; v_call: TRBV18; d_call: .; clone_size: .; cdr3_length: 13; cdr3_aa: CASSRTDNYGYTF; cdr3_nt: TGTGCCAGCTCCAGGACAGACAACTATGGCTACACCTTC
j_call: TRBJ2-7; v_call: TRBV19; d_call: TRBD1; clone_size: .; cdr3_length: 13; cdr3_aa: CASSYTQGHEQYF; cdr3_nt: TGTGCCAGTAGTTACACACAGGGGCACGAGCAGTACTTC
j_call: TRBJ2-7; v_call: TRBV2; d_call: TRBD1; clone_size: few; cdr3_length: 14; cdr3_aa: CAGLQGFAEYEQYF; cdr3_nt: TGTGCCGGTCTACAGGGGTTTGCCGAATACGAGCAGTACTTC
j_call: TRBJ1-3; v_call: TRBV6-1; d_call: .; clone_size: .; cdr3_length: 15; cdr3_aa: CASSPYYRSGNTIYF; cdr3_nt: TGTGCCAGCAGTCCCTACTATCGCTCTGGAAACACCATATATTTT
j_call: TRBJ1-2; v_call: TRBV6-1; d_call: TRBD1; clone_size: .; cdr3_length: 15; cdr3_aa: CATRSGDRGTCGYTF; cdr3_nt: TGTGCCACCAGGAGCGGGGACAGGGGGACTTGCGGCTACACCTTC
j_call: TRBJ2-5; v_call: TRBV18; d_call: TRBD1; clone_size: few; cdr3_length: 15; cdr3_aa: CASSPHRGVMETQYF; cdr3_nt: TGTGCCAGCTCACCACACAGGGGGGTAATGGAGACCCAGTACTTC